The 27 T cell receptor beta chains below all came from one sample that was sequenced in a study of T cells expressing NK-cell markers. Reanalyzing the 5' RACE reads, TCRdb keeps one entry per CDR3 protein, without DNA. This table holds 500,000 to 700,000 distinct CDR3 sequences. Sequencing was done on a sample of blood T cells: a sorted CD56 or NKG2C T cell subset, CD4+ or CD8+ T cells, or bulk PBMC T cells (not recorded which). All receptors come from a man younger than 35 in good health.

This sequence joins TRBV28 and TRBJ2-3; the D call from TCRdb, TRBD1, cannot be confirmed without DNA. This CDR3 is built from 16 residues. The germline V gene has CDR1 MDHEN and CDR2 SYDVKM. Here the CDR3 reads CASSPRAGKGADTQYF.

The chain links TRBV6-2 or TRBV6-3 to TRBJ2-5; TCRdb calls TRBD2, which cannot be checked without DNA. CDR1 is MNHEY, CDR2 SVGEGT, per germline. This CDR3 is built from 16 residues. CDR3 protein: CASSYSRLASKETQYF.

The rearrangement links TRBV5-1 to TRBJ2-1; the TCRdb D gene call, TRBD1, has no DNA to confirm it. Germline V gene data show CDR1 as SGHRS and CDR2 as YFSETQ. The CDR3 loop spans 13 amino acids. The CDR3 sequence: CASSSHRDDEQFF.

This rearrangement joins TRBV19 to TRBJ2-2; the D gene TCRdb calls, TRBD1, cannot be checked with no DNA. From germline, CDR1 is LNHDA and CDR2 SQIVND (reference sequence). This CDR3 has 13 residues. The CDR3 loop is CASRQWDTGELFF. The whole variable domain, remainder taken from reference TRBV19 and TRBJ2-2, is DGGITQSPKYLFRKEGQNVTLSCEQNLNHDAMYWYRQDPGQGLRLIYYSQIVNDFQKGDIAEGYSVSREKKESFPLTVTSAQKNPTAFYLCASRQWDTGELFFGEGSRLTVL.

V gene TRBV7-2 combines with J gene TRBJ1-2; TCRdb reports TRBD1, a call that lacks DNA to check it against. CDR1 is SGHTA, CDR2 FQGNSA, per germline. CDR3 length: 12 residues. Here the CDR3 reads CASSLGGTEHTF.

The chain combines TRBV7-9 with TRBJ2-1. The CDR3 sequence is 12 residues long. Germline V CDR1 and CDR2: SEHNR, FQNEAQ (reference sequence). The CDR3 protein is CASSFGSGEEFF.

The V and J genes are TRBV6-2 or TRBV6-3 and TRBJ1-1; TCRdb gives TRBD1 as the D gene, but with no DNA this cannot be confirmed. The CDR3 loop spans 14 amino acids. Germline V gene lookup returns CDR1 MNHEY and CDR2 SVGEGT. CDR3 protein: CASSYSGRETEAFF.

V usage is TRBV7-6 and J usage is TRBJ2-3; TCRdb's assignment of TRBD1 cannot be checked, as there is no DNA. The CDR3 extends over 14 amino acids. CDR1 is SGHVS, CDR2 FNYEAQ, per germline. The CDR3 reads CASSPDRGPDTQYF.

CDR3 sequence reads: CASSRGDGDIQYF. The J gene is TRBJ2-4, the V gene TRBV12-3 or TRBV12-4; as DNA is missing, the TRBD1 call by TCRdb cannot be tested. This CDR3 has 13 amino acids.

The rearrangement uses TRBV11-2 and TRBJ2-3; TCRdb picks TRBD2, but there is no DNA to check that call. The CDR3 totals 15 residues. Germline loops: CDR1 SGHAT, CDR2 FQNNGV. CDR3 amino acids: CASSLSGSGTDTQYF.

The genes are TRBV7-9 and TRBJ2-5; TCRdb's D call of TRBD1 is untestable without DNA. The CDR3 loop spans 14 amino acids. CDR1 and CDR2 from the germline V gene are SEHNR and FQNEAQ (reference sequence). The CDR3 sequence is CASSLPGGVETQYF.

The gene calls are TRBV7-3 and TRBJ2-3; the TCRdb D gene call, TRBD2, has no DNA to confirm it. The CDR3 runs 15 residues. Germline V lookup: CDR1 SGHTA, CDR2 FQGTGA. CDR3 loop: CASSLGVSGIDTQYF.

The rearrangement joins TRBV12-3 or TRBV12-4 to TRBJ1-5; TCRdb picks TRBD1, but there is no DNA to check that call. The CDR3 is made up of 14 amino acids. CDR3 amino acids: CASTKTGGGQPQHF.

The chain carries TRBV7-2 and TRBJ2-3; TCRdb lists TRBD2, though no DNA is available to test this call. CDR3 length: 15 amino acids. CDR1 and CDR2 (germline): SGHTA, FQGNSA. The CDR3 here is CASSLPSGGRDTQYF.

V gene TRBV5-1 combines with J gene TRBJ1-4. The CDR3 is made up of 13 amino acids. Germline CDR1 reads SGHRS; CDR2 reads YFSETQ. CDR3 sequence: CASSNPGLEKLFF.

The genes are TRBV6-2 or TRBV6-3 and TRBJ1-1; TCRdb's D call of TRBD1 is untestable without DNA. From germline, CDR1 is MNHEY and CDR2 SVGEGT. The CDR3 length is 14 residues. The chain's CDR3 is CASSYSGDSTEAFF.

The chain is built from TRBV5-1 and TRBJ2-2; TCRdb names TRBD2, which stays unverified in the absence of DNA. This CDR3 is 17 amino acids long. Germline V gene lookup returns CDR1 SGHRS and CDR2 YFSETQ. The CDR3 reads CASSLDGTSGSGGELFF.

The genes are TRBV5-1 and TRBJ2-5; the D call of TRBD1 rests on TCRdb alone, since no DNA is present to check it. CDR3 length equals 15 residues. Per germline, CDR1 SGHRS and CDR2 YFSETQ. The CDR3 reads CASSFPRGPQETQYF.

The chain combines TRBV24-1 with TRBJ1-3. This CDR3 has 16 residues. Germline loops: CDR1 KGHDR, CDR2 SFDVKD. Here the CDR3 reads CATSDTRTGSGNTIYF.

The rearrangement joins TRBV6-4 to TRBJ2-1. The CDR3 spans 15 residues. CDR1 MRHNA and CDR2 SNTAGT come from the germline V gene. The CDR3 loop is CASSVGGTTYNEQFF.

V and J are TRBV30 and TRBJ2-1. Per germline, CDR1 GTSNPN and CDR2 SVGIG (reference sequence). This CDR3 is built from 12 residues. The chain's CDR3 is CAYGIGYNEQFF. Together with reference TRBV30 and TRBJ2-1, the CDR3 gives the full variable domain: SQTIHQWPATLVQPVGSPLSLECTVEGTSNPNLYWYRQAAGRGLQLLFYSVGIGQISSEVPQNLSASRPQDRQFILSSKKLLLSDSGFYLCAYGIGYNEQFFGPGTRLTVL.

V usage is TRBV20-1 and J usage is TRBJ2-1; TCRdb's D call, TRBD2, is unchecked because there is no DNA. Germline CDR1 reads DFQATT; CDR2 reads SNEGSKA (reference sequence). CDR3 length: 18 residues. CDR3 sequence: CSARDLKSSGSVYNEQFF.

V gene TRBV4-2 combines with J gene TRBJ2-3; TCRdb's assignment of TRBD2 cannot be checked, as there is no DNA. The V gene's germline CDR1 is LGHNA and CDR2 YNFKEQ. The CDR3 totals 15 residues. CDR3 protein: CASSPGRFSTDTQYF.

This chain uses TRBV5-1 with TRBJ2-7; the TCRdb call, TRBD1, lacks DNA for checking. CDR1 is SGHRS and CDR2 is YFSETQ in the germline V gene. The CDR3 is 16 amino acids. The CDR3 loop reads CASSSKTGGAAYEQYF.

The chain recombines TRBV10-3 with TRBJ2-7. This CDR3 has 14 amino acids. CDR1 and CDR2 (germline): ENHRY, SYGVKD. The chain's CDR3 is CAISDQSKGYEQYF.

The CDR3 protein is CATEGDGQPQHF. The V gene is TRBV24-1, the J gene TRBJ1-5; the TRBD1 assignment by TCRdb is unverifiable without DNA. The germline V gene encodes CDR1 KGHDR and CDR2 SFDVKD. The CDR3 is made up of 12 amino acids.

The chain uses TRBV4-3 and TRBJ1-5. The CDR3 is 16 residues long. From germline, CDR1 is LGHNA and CDR2 YSLEER. This CDR3 reads CASSQDRAFGDQPQHF.